The source of this T cell receptor (beta chain) is a study of post-analysis software for immune sequencing data. The CDR3 runs 11 residues. Trimming left V 3 bases short and J 6 bases short, with 7 bases between. The V gene's germline CDR1 is DFQATT and CDR2 SNEGSKA (reference sequence). This clonotype has only a few counts. Antigen specificity is unknown. Whole-study results and caveats: Diversity measured as normalized Chao1 was significantly lower in multiple sclerosis patients than in controls. TRBV5-6, TRBV5-1 and TRBV20-1 were among roughly five TRBV segments more frequent in patients than controls.

Incorporated into the TCR beta cDNA libraries were unique molecular identifiers, which served to reduce PCR and sequencing biases. MiXCR, run by TCRdb on the PCR reads, gives a single entry per CDR3 protein. The sample lists roughly 650,000 distinct CDR3 sequences, 59% occurring once. V and J are TRBV20-1 and TRBJ2-3; possibly TRBD1 for D (5 bases). This TCR was sampled from a girl aged 2 to 9 with multiple sclerosis. The sample comprised blood. This chain's CDR3 is CSASAGDTQYF. CDR3 in DNA: TGCAGTGCTAGCGCAGGGGATACGCAGTATTTT.